This TCR beta chain was captured in a study of cytomegalovirus exposure and HLA in healthy donors. From germline, CDR1 is SGDLS and CDR2 YYNGEE. The CDR3 has 16 amino acids. Trimming took 4 bases from V and 10 from J, leaving 21 bases between them. Findings and limits, study-wide: Rarity characterized most TCR sequences, yet some public TCRs appeared in many donors. The later analysis indicated that the majority of CMV-associated TCR beta chains appeared HLA-restricted.

In regard to this clone: The target antigen is unknown.

It was with 60 Vbeta and 13 Jbeta primers that the PCR ran. Clones were sequenced by immunoSEQ multiplex PCR, and TCRdb holds only the in-frame ones, with some missing. The table includes about 180,000 clones, over 75% detected once. This rearrangement joins TRBV9 to TRBJ1-6; TRBD1 is a possible D gene (6 bases). This clonotype was obtained from a woman aged 30 to 39 in good health and CMV-seronegative. Sequenced: PBMCs. CDR3 loop: CASSFQQGTSESPLHF. DNA for the CDR3: TGTGCCAGCAGCTTCCAGCAGGGGACATCGGAATCACCCCTCCACTTT.